The sequence of this TCR beta chain was determined in a study of blood T cell repertoires in COVID-19. Study-level background: From T cells, B-cell-depleted T cells, or PBMCs came the material, which was cDNA or gDNA.

As handled by the study authors: Reference gene primer amplification gave nucleated cell count estimates. The assay was immunoSEQ multiplex PCR, and TCRdb's table has in-frame clones only and misses some. The V and J calls and clone size are taken from that table; D and trimming were inferred from the DNA. The sample carries tens of thousands of clones, roughly 83% recorded once. This clone showed up many times. V was trimmed by 3 bases and J by 2 bases, leaving 11 bases between them. Germline CDR1 and CDR2: PRHDT and FYEKMQ (reference sequence). The CDR3 runs to 14 residues. Input material: peripheral blood. V gene TRBV13 combines with J gene TRBJ2-7; D may be TRBD2 (5 bases). The source of this sequence is a human donor in a cohort sampled during active COVID-19. The CDR3: CASSFAGGPYEQYF. The CDR3 DNA follows: TGTGCCAGCAGCTTTGCGGGCGGTCCCTACGAGCAGTACTTC.